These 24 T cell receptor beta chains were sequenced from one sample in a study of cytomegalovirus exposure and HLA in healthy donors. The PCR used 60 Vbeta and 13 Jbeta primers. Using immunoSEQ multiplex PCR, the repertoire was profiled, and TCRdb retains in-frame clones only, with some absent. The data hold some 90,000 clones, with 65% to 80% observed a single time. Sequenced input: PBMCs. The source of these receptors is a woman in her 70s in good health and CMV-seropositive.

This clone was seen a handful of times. CDR3 protein: CATSRVAQRGNTIYF. The CDR3 DNA reads TGTGCCACCAGCAGAGTGGCGCAGCGTGGAAACACCATATATTTT. The genes are TRBV15 and TRBJ1-3; D ambiguous. This CDR3 region has 15 residues. Germline CDR1 reads LNHNV; CDR2 reads YYDKDF (reference sequence). Trimming pared 1 base from V and 3 bases from J, leaving 10 bases between.

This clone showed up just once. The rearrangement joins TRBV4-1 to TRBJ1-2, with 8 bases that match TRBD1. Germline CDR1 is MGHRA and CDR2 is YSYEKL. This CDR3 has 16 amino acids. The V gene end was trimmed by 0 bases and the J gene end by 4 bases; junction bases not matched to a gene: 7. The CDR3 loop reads CASSQDRGQGFYGYTF. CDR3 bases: TGCGCCAGCAGCCAAGATCGCGGACAGGGCTTCTATGGCTACACCTTC.

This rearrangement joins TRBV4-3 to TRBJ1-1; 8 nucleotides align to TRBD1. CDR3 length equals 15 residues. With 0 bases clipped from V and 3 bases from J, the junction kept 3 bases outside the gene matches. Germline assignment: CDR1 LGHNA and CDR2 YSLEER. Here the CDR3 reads CASSQEDREDTEAFF. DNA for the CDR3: TGCGCCAGCAGCCAAGAGGACAGGGAGGACACTGAAGCTTTCTTT.

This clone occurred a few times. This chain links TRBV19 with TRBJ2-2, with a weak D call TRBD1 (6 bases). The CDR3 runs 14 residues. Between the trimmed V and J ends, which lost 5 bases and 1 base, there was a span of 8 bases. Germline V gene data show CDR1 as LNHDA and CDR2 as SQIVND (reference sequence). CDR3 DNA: TGTGCCAGTAGTCCGGGACAGAACACCGGGGAGCTGTTTTTT. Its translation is CASSPGQNTGELFF.

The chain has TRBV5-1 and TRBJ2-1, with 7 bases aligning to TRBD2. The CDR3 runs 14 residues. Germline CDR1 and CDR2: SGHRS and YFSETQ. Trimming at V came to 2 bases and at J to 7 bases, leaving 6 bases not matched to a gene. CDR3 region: CASSFGGSWNEQFF. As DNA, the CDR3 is TGCGCCAGCAGCTTTGGCGGGAGCTGGAATGAGCAGTTCTTC.

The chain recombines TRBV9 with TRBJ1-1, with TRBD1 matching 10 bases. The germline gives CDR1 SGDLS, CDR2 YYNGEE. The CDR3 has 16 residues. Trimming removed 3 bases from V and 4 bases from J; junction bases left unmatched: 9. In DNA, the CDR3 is TGTGCCAGCAGCGGCCGGGACAGGGGCTATAGCACTGAAGCTTTCTTT. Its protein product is CASSGRDRGYSTEAFF.

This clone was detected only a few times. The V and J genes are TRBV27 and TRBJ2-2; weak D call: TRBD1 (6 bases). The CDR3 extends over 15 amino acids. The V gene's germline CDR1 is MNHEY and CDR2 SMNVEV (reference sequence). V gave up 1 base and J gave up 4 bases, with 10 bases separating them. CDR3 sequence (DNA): TGTGCCAGCAGTTTATTGTCAGGGGCCACCGGGGAGCTGTTTTTT. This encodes CASSLLSGATGELFF.

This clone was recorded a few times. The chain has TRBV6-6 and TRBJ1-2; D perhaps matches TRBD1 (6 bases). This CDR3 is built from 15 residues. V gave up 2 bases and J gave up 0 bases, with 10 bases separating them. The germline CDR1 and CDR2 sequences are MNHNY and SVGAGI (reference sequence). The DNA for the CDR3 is TGTGCCAGCAGTTACCCACAGGGAACTAACTATGGCTACACCTTC. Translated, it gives CASSYPQGTNYGYTF.

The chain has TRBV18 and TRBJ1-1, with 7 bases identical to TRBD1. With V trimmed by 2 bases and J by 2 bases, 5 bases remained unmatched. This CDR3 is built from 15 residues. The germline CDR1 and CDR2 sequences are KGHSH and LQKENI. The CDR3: CASSPTGTANTEAFF. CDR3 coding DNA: TGTGCCAGCTCACCAACAGGGACAGCCAACACTGAAGCTTTCTTT.

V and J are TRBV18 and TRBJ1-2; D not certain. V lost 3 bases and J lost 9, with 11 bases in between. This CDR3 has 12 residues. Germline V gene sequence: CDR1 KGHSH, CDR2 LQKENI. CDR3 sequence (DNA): TGTGCCAGCTCACCGTGGGGAGACAGCTACACCTTC. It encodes CASSPWGDSYTF.

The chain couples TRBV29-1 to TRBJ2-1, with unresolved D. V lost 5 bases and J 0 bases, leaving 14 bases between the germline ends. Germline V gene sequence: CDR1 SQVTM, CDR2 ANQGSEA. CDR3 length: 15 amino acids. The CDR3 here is CSVSSGLSSYNEQFF. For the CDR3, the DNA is TGCAGCGTTTCTTCCGGTCTGAGCTCCTACAATGAGCAGTTCTTC.

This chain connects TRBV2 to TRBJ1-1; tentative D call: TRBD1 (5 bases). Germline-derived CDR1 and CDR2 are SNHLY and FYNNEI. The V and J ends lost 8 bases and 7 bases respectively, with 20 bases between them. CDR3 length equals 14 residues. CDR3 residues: CASYSRSGRSEAFF. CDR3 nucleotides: TGTGCCAGCTATAGCCGGTCAGGGCGCAGTGAAGCTTTCTTT.

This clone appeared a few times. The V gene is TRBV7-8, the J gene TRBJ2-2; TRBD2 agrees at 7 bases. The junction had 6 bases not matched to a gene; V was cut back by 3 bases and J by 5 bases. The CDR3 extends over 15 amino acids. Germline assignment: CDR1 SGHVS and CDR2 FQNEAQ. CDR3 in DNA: TGTGCCAGCAGCTTCGGCGACGGGGGGACCGGGGAGCTGTTTTTT. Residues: CASSFGDGGTGELFF. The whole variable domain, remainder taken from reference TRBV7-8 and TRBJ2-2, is GAGVSQSPRYKVAKRGQDVALRCDPISGHVSLFWYQQALGQGPEFLTYFQNEAQLDKSGLPSDRFFAERPEGSVSTLKIQRTQQEDSAVYLCASSFGDGGTGELFFGEGSRLTVL.

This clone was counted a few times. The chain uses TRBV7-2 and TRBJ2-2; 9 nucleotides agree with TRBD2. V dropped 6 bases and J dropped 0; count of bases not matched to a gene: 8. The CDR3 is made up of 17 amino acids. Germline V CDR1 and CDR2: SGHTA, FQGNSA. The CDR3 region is CASSLFSGGANTGELFF. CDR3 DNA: TGTGCCAGCAGTTTGTTTAGCGGGGGCGCGAACACCGGGGAGCTGTTTTTT.

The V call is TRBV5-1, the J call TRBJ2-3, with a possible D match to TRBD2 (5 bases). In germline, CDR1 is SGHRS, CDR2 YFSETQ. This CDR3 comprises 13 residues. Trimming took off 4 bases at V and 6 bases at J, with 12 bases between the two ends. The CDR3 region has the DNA TGCGCCAGCAGCGCGGACTGGCGCGATACGCAGTATTTT. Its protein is CASSADWRDTQYF.

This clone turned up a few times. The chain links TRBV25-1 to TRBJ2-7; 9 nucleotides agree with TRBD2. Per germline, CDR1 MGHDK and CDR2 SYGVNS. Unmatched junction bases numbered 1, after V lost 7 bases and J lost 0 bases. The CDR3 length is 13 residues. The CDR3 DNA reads TGTGCCAGCACACTAGCGGGCTCCTACGAGCAGTACTTC. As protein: CASTLAGSYEQYF.

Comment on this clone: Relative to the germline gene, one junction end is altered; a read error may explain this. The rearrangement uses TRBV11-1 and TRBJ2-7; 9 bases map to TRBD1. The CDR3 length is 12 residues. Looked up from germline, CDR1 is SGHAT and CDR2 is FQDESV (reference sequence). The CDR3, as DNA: TGTGCCAGCAGATTGGGACAGGGCATGGTCGACTTC. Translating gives CASRLGQGMVDF.

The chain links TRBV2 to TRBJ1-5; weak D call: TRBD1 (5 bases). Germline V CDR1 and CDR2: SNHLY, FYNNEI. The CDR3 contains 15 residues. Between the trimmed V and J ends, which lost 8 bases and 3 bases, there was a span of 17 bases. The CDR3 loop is CASSPGERVNQPQHF. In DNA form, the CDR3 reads TGTGCCAGCTCGCCGGGGGAACGGGTCAATCAGCCCCAGCATTTT.

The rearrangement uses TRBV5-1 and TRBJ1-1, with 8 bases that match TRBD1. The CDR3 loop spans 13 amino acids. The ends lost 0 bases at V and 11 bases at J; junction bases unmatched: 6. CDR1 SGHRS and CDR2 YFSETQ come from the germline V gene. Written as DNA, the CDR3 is TGCGCCAGCAGCTTGGGGGGGACAGGAACGGCTTTCTTT. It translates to CASSLGGTGTAFF. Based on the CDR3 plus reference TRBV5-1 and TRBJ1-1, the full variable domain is KAGVTQTPRYLIKTRGQQVTLSCSPISGHRSVSWYQQTPGQGLQFLFEYFSETQRNKGNFPGRFSGRQFSNSRSEMNVSTLELGDSALYLCASSLGGTGTAFFGQGTRLTVV.

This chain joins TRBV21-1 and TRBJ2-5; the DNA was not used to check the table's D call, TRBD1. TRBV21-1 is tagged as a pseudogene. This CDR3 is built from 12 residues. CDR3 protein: CASSNLRETQYF. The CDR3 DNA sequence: TGTGCCAGCAGCAACCTCAGAGAGACCCAGTACTTC.

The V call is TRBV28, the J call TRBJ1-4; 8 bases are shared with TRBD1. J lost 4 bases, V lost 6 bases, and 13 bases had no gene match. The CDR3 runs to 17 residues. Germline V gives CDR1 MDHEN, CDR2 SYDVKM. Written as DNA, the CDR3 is TGTGCCAGCAGCACCTCGGGCAGGGGGCGGATTAATGAAAAACTGTTTTTT. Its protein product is CASSTSGRGRINEKLFF.

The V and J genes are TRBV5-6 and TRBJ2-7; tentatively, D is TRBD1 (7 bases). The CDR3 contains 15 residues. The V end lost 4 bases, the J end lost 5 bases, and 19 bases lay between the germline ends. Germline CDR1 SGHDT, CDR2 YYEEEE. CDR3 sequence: CASSVAAGGFNEQYF. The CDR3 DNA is TGTGCCAGCAGCGTTGCGGCAGGGGGGTTTAACGAGCAGTACTTC.

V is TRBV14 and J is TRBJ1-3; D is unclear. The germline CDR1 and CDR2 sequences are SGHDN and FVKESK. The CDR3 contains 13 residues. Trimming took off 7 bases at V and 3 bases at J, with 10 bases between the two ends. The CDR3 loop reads CASIDDYGNTIYF. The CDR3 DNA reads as TGTGCCAGCATCGACGACTATGGAAACACCATATATTTT.

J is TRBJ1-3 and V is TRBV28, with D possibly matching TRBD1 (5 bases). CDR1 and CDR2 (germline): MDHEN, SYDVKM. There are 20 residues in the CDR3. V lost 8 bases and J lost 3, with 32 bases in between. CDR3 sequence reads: CASRNSGPSVAGPYGNTIYF. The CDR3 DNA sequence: TGTGCCAGCCGAAACTCGGGTCCCAGCGTAGCGGGGCCATATGGAAACACCATATATTTT.